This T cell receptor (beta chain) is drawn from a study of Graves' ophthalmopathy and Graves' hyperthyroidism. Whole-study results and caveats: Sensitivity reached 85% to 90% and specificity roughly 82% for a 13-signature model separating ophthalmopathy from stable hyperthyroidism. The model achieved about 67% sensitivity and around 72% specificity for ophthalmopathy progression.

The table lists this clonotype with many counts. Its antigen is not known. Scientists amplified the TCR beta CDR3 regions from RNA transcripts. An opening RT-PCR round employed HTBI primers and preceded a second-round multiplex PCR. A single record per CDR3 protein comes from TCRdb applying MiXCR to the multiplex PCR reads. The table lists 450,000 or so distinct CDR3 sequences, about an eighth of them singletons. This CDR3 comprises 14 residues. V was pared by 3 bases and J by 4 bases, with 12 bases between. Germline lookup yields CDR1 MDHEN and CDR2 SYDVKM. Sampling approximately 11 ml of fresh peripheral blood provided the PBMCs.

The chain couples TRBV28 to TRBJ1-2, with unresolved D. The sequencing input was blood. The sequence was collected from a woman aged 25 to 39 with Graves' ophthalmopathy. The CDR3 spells CASSFPDLVYGYTF. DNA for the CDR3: TGTGCCAGCAGTTTTCCGGATCTTGTCTATGGCTACACCTTC.